Listed here is a single T cell receptor beta chain. Its antigen is unknown. PCR used 60 Vbeta primers and 13 Jbeta primers. TCRdb's table, derived via immunoSEQ multiplex PCR, lists solely in-frame clones and lacks some. The repertoire holds over 85,000 clones, with roughly 60% as singletons. The data belong to a study of cytomegalovirus exposure and HLA in healthy donors. Germline-derived CDR1 and CDR2 are MGHRA and YSYEKL. The CDR3 is 14 residues long. With V trimmed by 1 base and J by 12 bases, 10 bases remained unmatched. The study's findings and limits: A later analysis revealed that TCR association rates differed between HLA loci, peaking at DRB1 and bottoming out at HLA-C. In a later analysis, most CMV-associated TCR beta chains appeared HLA-restricted. Researchers counted roughly 150 TCR beta chains as cytomegalovirus-associated. Owing to their indistinguishability, certain V segments, notably TRBV6-2 and TRBV6-3, were excluded.

This TCR came from a human donor in good health. Material: PBMCs. This rearrangement joins TRBV4-1 to TRBJ1-1, with 8 bases aligning to TRBD1. The CDR3 region is CASSQVSTTGDTFF. DNA of the CDR3: TGCGCCAGCAGCCAAGTGAGTACGACAGGGGACACTTTCTTT.